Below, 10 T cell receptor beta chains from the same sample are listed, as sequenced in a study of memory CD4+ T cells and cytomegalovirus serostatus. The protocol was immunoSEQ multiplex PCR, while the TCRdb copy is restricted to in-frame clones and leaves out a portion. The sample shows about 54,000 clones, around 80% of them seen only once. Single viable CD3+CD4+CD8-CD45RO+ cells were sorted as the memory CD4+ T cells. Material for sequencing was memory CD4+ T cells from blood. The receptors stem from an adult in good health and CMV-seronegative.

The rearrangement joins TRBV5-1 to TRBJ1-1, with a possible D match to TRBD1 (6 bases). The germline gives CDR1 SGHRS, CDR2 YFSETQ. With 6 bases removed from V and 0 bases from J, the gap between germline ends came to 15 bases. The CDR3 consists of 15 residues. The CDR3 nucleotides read TGCGCCAGCACCGAGGGGGGTAGGCTGAACACTGAAGCTTTCTTT. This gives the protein CASTEGGRLNTEAFF. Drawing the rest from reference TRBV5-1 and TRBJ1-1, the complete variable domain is KAGVTQTPRYLIKTRGQQVTLSCSPISGHRSVSWYQQTPGQGLQFLFEYFSETQRNKGNFPGRFSGRQFSNSRSEMNVSTLELGDSALYLCASTEGGRLNTEAFFGQGTRLTVV.

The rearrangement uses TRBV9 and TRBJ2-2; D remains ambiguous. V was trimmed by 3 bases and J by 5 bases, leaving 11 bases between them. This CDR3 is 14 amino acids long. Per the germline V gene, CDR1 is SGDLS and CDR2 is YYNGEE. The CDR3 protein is CASSAGLTTGELFF. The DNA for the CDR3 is TGTGCCAGCAGCGCCGGGCTTACGACCGGGGAGCTGTTTTTT. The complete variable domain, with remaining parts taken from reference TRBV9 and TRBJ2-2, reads DSGVTQTPKHLITATGQRVTLRCSPRSGDLSVYWYQQSLDQGLQFLIQYYNGEERAKGNILERFSAQQFPDLHSELNLSSLELGDSALYFCASSAGLTTGELFFGEGSRLTVL.

Here the CDR3 DNA reads TGTGCCAGCAGCTTGAACCGTCTCAGGTCCTACGAGCAGTACTTC. It is translated as CASSLNRLRSYEQYF. The chain employs TRBV5-6 and TRBJ2-7, with no clear D. V was cut by 1 base and J by 1 base, with 12 bases left in between. Germline assignment: CDR1 SGHDT and CDR2 YYEEEE. This CDR3 is built from 15 residues.

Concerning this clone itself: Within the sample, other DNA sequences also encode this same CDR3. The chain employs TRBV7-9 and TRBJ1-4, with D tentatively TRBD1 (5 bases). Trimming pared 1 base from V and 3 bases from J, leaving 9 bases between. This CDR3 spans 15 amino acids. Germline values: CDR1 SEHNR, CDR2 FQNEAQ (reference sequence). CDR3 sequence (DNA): TGTGCCAGCAGCTTAGGGCAGGGCGCTAATGAAAAACTGTTTTTT. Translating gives CASSLGQGANEKLFF.

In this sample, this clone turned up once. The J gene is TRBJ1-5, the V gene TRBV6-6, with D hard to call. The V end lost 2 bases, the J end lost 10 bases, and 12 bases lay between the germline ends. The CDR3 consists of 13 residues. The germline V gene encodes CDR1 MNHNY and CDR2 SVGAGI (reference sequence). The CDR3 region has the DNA TGTGCCAGCAGTTACGGGATGATCAAACCCCAGCATTTT. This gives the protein CASSYGMIKPQHF.

The chain's CDR3 is CASSLPSSSYNEQFF. The CDR3 DNA sequence: TGCGCCAGCAGCTTGCCCTCAAGCTCCTACAATGAGCAGTTCTTC. The rearrangement uses TRBV5-1 and TRBJ2-1; D gene ambiguous. Germline loops: CDR1 SGHRS, CDR2 YFSETQ. Trimming stripped 1 base from V and 0 bases from J, with 8 bases between. The CDR3 contains 15 residues.

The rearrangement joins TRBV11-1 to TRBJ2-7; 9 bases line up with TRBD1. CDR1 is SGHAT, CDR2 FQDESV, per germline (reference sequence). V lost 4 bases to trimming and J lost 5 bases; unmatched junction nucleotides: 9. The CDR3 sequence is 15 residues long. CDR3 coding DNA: TGTGCCAGCAGCTCCGGGGGACAGGGTGAGGACGAGCAGTACTTC. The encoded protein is CASSSGGQGEDEQYF. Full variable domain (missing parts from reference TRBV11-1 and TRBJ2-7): EAEVAQSPRYKITEKSQAVAFWCDPISGHATLYWYRQILGQGPELLVQFQDESVVDDSQLPKDRFSAERLKGVDSTLKIQPAELGDSAMYLCASSSGGQGEDEQYFGPGTRLTVT.

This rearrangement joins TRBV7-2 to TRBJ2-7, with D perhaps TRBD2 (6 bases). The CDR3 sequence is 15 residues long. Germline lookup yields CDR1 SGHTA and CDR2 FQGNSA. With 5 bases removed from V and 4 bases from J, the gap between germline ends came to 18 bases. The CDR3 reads CASSPNPSATYEQYF. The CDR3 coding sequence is TGTGCCAGCAGCCCGAATCCTAGCGCTACTTACGAGCAGTACTTC.

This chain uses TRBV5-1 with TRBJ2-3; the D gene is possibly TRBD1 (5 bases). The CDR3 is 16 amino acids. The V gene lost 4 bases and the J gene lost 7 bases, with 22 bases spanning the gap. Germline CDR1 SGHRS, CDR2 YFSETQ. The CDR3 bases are TGCGCCAGCAGCCCAGGGTTCGCAGGCCCACAACATACGCAGTATTTT. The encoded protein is CASSPGFAGPQHTQYF.

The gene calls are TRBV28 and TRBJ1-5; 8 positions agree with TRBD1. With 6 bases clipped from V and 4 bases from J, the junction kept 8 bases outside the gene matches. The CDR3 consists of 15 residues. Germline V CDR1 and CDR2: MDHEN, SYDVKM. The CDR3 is CASSPGTGSNQPQHF. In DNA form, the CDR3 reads TGTGCCAGCAGCCCGGGGACAGGTTCAAATCAGCCCCAGCATTTT.